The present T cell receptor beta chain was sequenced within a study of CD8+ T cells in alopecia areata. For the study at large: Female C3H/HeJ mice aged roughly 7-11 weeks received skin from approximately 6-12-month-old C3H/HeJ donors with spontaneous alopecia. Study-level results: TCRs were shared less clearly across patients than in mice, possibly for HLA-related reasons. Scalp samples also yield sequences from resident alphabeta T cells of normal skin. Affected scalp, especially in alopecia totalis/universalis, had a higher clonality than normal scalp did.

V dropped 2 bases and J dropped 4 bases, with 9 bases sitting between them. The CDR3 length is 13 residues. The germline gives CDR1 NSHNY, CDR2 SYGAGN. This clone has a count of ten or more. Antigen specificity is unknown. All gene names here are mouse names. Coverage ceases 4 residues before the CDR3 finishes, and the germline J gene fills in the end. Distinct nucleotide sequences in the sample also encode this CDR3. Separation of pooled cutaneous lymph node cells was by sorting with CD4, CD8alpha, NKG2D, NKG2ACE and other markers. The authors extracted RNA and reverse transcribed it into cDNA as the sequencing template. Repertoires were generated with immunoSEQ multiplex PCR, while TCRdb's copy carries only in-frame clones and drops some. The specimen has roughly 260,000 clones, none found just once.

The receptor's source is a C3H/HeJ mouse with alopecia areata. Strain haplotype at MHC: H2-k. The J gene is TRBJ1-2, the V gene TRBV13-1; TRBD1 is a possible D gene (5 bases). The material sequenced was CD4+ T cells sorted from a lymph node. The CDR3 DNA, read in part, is TGTGCCAGCAGTGACAGGGTGGGCTCC. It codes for CASSDRVGS. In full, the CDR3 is CASSDRVGSDYTF.